The TCR beta chain under discussion was sequenced for a study of CXCR3-negative and CXCR3-positive naive CD8 T cells. Carrying UMI labels, the TRB cDNA libraries were prepared through 5' RACE. One entry per CDR3 protein, without DNA, is what TCRdb gives after re-calling the 5' RACE reads. The sample has some 100,000 distinct CDR3 sequences. With respect to this clonotype: Antigen: not known.

General study findings and limits: Naive cells with CXCR3 showed TRB CDR3s that were more hydrophobic than those in CXCR3-negative naive cells.

Germline-derived CDR1 and CDR2 are SGHTA and FQGTGA. CDR3 size: 16 residues. The chain recombines TRBV7-3 with TRBJ2-7; absent DNA, TCRdb's TRBD1 call cannot be checked. Material for sequencing was naive CXCR3+ CD8+ T cells from blood. Subset described: CD45RO-CCR7+CD27+CD95- naive CD8+ T cells expressing CXCR3 (TNR3+). The sequence derives from a human donor in good health. Some clones in this sample may be carry-over from other donors' samples. CDR3: CASIPGFWGFSYEQYF.